This is a list of T cell receptor beta chains from one sample in a study of T cell responses to AZD1222 COVID-19 vaccine. The method was immunoSEQ multiplex PCR; TCRdb's version includes in-frame clones alone and lacks a portion of them. The data hold about 83,000 clones, with 85% to 95% observed a single time. The sample was peripheral blood, taken on day 0 of MenACWY control vaccination. The receptor source for this set is an adult in good health. CDR3s include the opening cysteine and the closing phenylalanine or tryptophan. D genes are given only for firm matches. Expanded clones are given a class, and other clones once, few, many or no size at all.

J: TRBJ2-1; length: 15; V: TRBV5-1; D: TRBD2; size: NA; CDR3: CASSLDGRFDNEQFF; DNA: TGCGCCAGCAGCTTGGACGGGAGGTTCGACAATGAGCAGTTCTTC
J: TRBJ2-3; length: 15; V: TRBV19; D: TRBD2; size: NA; CDR3: CASSISLAGGDTQYF; DNA: TGTGCCAGTAGTATAAGCCTAGCGGGAGGAGATACGCAGTATTTT
J: TRBJ2-1; length: 16; V: TRBV14; D: NA; size: once; CDR3: CASSPDQWGHNNEQFF; DNA: TGTGCCAGCAGCCCCGATCAGTGGGGACATAACAATGAGCAGTTCTTC
J: TRBJ2-7; length: 13; V: TRBV12-3/TRBV12-4; D: NA; size: NA; CDR3: CASSTTQAYEQYF; DNA: TGTGCCAGCAGTACGACACAAGCCTACGAGCAGTACTTC
J: TRBJ1-1; length: 16; V: TRBV16; D: TRBD1; size: NA; CDR3: CASSQMGTARNTEAFF; DNA: TGTGCCAGCAGCCAAATGGGGACAGCTAGGAACACTGAAGCTTTCTTT
J: TRBJ2-1; length: 18; V: TRBV19; D: NA; size: NA; CDR3: CASSIGWVGGIGNVEQFF; DNA: TGTGCCAGTAGTATCGGGTGGGTCGGGGGAATTGGCAATGTTGAGCAGTTCTTC
J: TRBJ1-4; length: 15; V: TRBV10-2; D: NA; size: NA; CDR3: CASRGVPATNEKLFF; DNA: TGCGCCAGCAGGGGGGTCCCTGCAACTAATGAAAAACTGTTTTTT
J: TRBJ1-3; length: 14; V: TRBV6-5; D: NA; size: once; CDR3: CASLKGASGNTIYF; DNA: TGTGCCAGCTTGAAAGGGGCTTCGGGAAACACCATATATTTT
J: TRBJ1-2; length: 14; V: TRBV7-9; D: TRBD1; size: NA; CDR3: CASSLEQGAEGYTF; DNA: TGTGCCAGCAGCCTAGAACAGGGGGCAGAAGGCTACACCTTC
J: TRBJ1-2; length: 12; V: TRBV10-3; D: NA; size: NA; CDR3: CAIGKVNYGYTF; DNA: TGTGCCATCGGCAAGGTTAACTATGGCTACACCTTC
J: TRBJ1-2; length: 12; V: TRBV4-1; D: NA; size: NA; CDR3: CASSQVGLGYTF; DNA: TGCGCCAGCAGCCAAGTGGGTCTCGGCTACACCTTC
J: TRBJ2-5; length: 14; V: TRBV4-1; D: TRBD2; size: NA; CDR3: CASSQDWGGQTQYF; DNA: TGCGCCAGCAGCCAAGATTGGGGAGGGCAGACCCAGTACTTC
J: TRBJ1-1; length: 13; V: TRBV7-2; D: NA; size: NA; CDR3: CASSTTGNTEAFF; DNA: TGTGCCAGCAGCACGACGGGGAACACTGAAGCTTTCTTT
J: TRBJ1-6; length: 16; V: TRBV19; D: TRBD1; size: NA; CDR3: CASKGQATWENSPLHF; DNA: TGTGCCAGTAAAGGACAGGCCACTTGGGAGAATTCACCCCTCCACTTT
J: TRBJ1-2; length: 13; V: TRBV28; D: NA; size: NA; CDR3: CASSLTGAGGYTF; DNA: TGTGCCAGCAGCCTCACGGGGGCGGGGGGCTACACCTTC
J: TRBJ2-1; length: 14; V: TRBV6-2/TRBV6-3; D: NA; size: NA; CDR3: CASSYSGAANEQFF; DNA: TGTGCCAGCAGTTACTCTGGAGCGGCCAATGAGCAGTTCTTC
J: TRBJ1-6; length: 16; V: TRBV27; D: NA; size: few; CDR3: CASSLIARGGDSPLHF; DNA: TGTGCCAGCAGTTTAATAGCTAGAGGGGGGGATTCACCCCTCCACTTT
J: TRBJ1-1; length: 13; V: TRBV7-2; D: NA; size: NA; CDR3: CASSSDKNTEAFF; DNA: TGTGCCAGCAGCTCCGACAAGAACACTGAAGCTTTCTTT
J: TRBJ1-1; length: 13; V: TRBV12-3/TRBV12-4; D: NA; size: NA; CDR3: CASRSPRNTEAFF; DNA: TGTGCCAGCAGGTCCCCCCGGAACACTGAAGCTTTCTTT
J: TRBJ2-5; length: 18; V: TRBV4-1; D: TRBD2; size: NA; CDR3: CASSQETSGTIWEETQYF; DNA: TGCGCCAGCAGCCAAGAGACTAGCGGAACGATTTGGGAAGAGACCCAGTACTTC
J: TRBJ1-1; length: 12; V: TRBV28; D: NA; size: NA; CDR3: CASRGQYTEAFF; DNA: TGTGCCAGCAGAGGACAGTACACTGAAGCTTTCTTT
J: TRBJ1-3; length: 13; V: TRBV3-1/TRBV3-2; D: NA; size: NA; CDR3: CASSPHRANTIYF; DNA: TGTGCCAGCAGCCCACACAGGGCAAACACCATATATTTT
J: TRBJ1-1; length: 14; V: TRBV28; D: NA; size: NA; CDR3: CASSGRGPKTEAFF; DNA: TGTGCCAGCAGTGGGAGGGGCCCGAAGACTGAAGCTTTCTTT
J: TRBJ1-6; length: 16; V: TRBV27; D: NA; size: once; CDR3: CASSLLGSSYNSPLHF; DNA: TGTGCCAGCAGTTTATTGGGGAGCTCCTATAATTCACCCCTCCACTTT
J: TRBJ1-4; length: 12; V: TRBV10-3; D: TRBD1; size: NA; CDR3: CAVGQGNEKLFF; DNA: TGTGCCGTCGGACAGGGTAATGAAAAACTGTTTTTT
J: TRBJ1-2; length: 12; V: TRBV28; D: NA; size: NA; CDR3: CASSPGVGSRTF; DNA: TGTGCCAGCAGCCCCGGTGTGGGATCGAGGACCTTC
J: TRBJ2-2; length: 14; V: TRBV28; D: TRBD2; size: NA; CDR3: CASLAEPRAGELFF; DNA: TGTGCCAGCCTAGCGGAGCCGCGAGCCGGGGAGCTGTTTTTT
J: TRBJ2-7; length: 16; V: TRBV2; D: NA; size: NA; CDR3: CASSDPPQHNSYEQYF; DNA: TGTGCCAGCAGTGACCCTCCGCAGCACAATTCCTACGAGCAGTACTTC
J: TRBJ2-5; length: 17; V: TRBV15; D: NA; size: NA; CDR3: CATSRPSRPGIQETQYF; DNA: TGTGCCACCAGCAGACCCTCCCGTCCGGGGATACAAGAGACCCAGTACTTC
J: TRBJ2-2; length: 14; V: TRBV29-1; D: TRBD2; size: NA; CDR3: CSVLLAGEAGELFF; DNA: TGCAGCGTCCTACTAGCGGGAGAGGCCGGGGAGCTGTTTTTT
J: TRBJ1-1; length: 11; V: TRBV10-3; D: NA; size: few; CDR3: CAISGNTEAFF; DNA: TGTGCCATCAGTGGAAACACTGAAGCTTTCTTT
J: TRBJ1-3; length: 15; V: TRBV5-1; D: TRBD1; size: once; CDR3: CASSLTGEGRNTIYF; DNA: TGCGCCAGCAGCTTGACAGGGGAAGGGCGAAACACCATATATTTT
J: TRBJ1-2; length: 13; V: TRBV6-6; D: NA; size: NA; CDR3: CASSLWEGNGYTF; DNA: TGTGCCAGCAGTTTATGGGAAGGTAATGGCTACACCTTC
J: TRBJ2-1; length: 12; V: TRBV7-9; D: NA; size: NA; CDR3: CASSFIGGEQFF; DNA: TGTGCCAGCAGCTTCATAGGAGGTGAGCAGTTCTTC
J: TRBJ1-1; length: 13; V: TRBV5-1; D: NA; size: NA; CDR3: CACTEGASTEAFF; DNA: TGCGCCTGCACAGAAGGGGCGAGCACTGAAGCTTTCTTT
J: TRBJ2-3; length: 16; V: TRBV6-2/TRBV6-3; D: TRBD1; size: NA; CDR3: CASSYRDRGPVDTQYF; DNA: TGTGCCAGCAGTTACCGGGACAGGGGGCCTGTAGATACGCAGTATTTT
J: TRBJ2-3; length: 14; V: TRBV7-3; D: TRBD1; size: NA; CDR3: CAQDGQGYTDTQYF; DNA: TGTGCCCAGGACGGACAGGGGTACACAGATACGCAGTATTTT
J: TRBJ1-4; length: 14; V: TRBV5-1; D: TRBD1; size: NA; CDR3: CASSFGQGGEKLFF; DNA: TGCGCCAGCAGCTTCGGACAGGGTGGGGAAAAACTGTTTTTT
J: TRBJ1-4; length: 15; V: TRBV13; D: TRBD1; size: NA; CDR3: CASSDGQDGGEKLFF; DNA: TGTGCCAGCAGCGATGGACAGGACGGAGGTGAAAAACTGTTTTTT
J: TRBJ1-5; length: 13; V: TRBV6-5; D: NA; size: NA; CDR3: CASGSDRNQPQHF; DNA: TGTGCCAGCGGTTCCGATAGAAATCAGCCCCAGCATTTT
J: TRBJ1-1; length: 14; V: TRBV6-5; D: TRBD1; size: NA; CDR3: CASLTGGLFTEAFF; DNA: TGTGCCAGCCTGACAGGGGGTTTGTTCACTGAAGCTTTCTTT
J: TRBJ1-5; length: 15; V: TRBV6-5; D: NA; size: NA; CDR3: CASIPGGVGDQPQHF; DNA: TGTGCCAGCATACCCGGGGGGGTTGGCGATCAGCCCCAGCATTTT
J: TRBJ1-2; length: 15; V: TRBV7-2; D: TRBD1; size: NA; CDR3: CASSPTGTGGDGYTF; DNA: TGTGCCAGCAGTCCTACCGGGACAGGGGGCGATGGCTACACCTTC
J: TRBJ2-7; length: 14; V: TRBV6-4; D: NA; size: NA; CDR3: CASSERMGSYEQYF; DNA: TGTGCCAGCAGTGAACGTATGGGCTCCTACGAGCAGTACTTC
J: TRBJ1-1; length: 13; V: TRBV7-2; D: NA; size: NA; CDR3: CASGWGLNTEAFF; DNA: TGTGCCAGCGGCTGGGGTTTGAACACTGAAGCTTTCTTT
J: TRBJ1-1; length: 15; V: TRBV2; D: NA; size: NA; CDR3: CASSTGPPRNTEAFF; DNA: TGTGCCAGCAGCACCGGCCCTCCTCGGAACACTGAAGCTTTCTTT